This entry is about one TCR beta chain. The count of this clone is one. No antigen is known for it. No much larger clone is present one base from it, and per-base qualities are unavailable. One collaborating source in Seattle enrolled patients while the patients were actively infected and followed the patients over time throughout the course of disease. Whole blood was collected in K2EDTA tubes by collaborating institutions according to the institutions' own protocols. For TCRbeta analysis, collaborators shipped samples as frozen whole blood, isolated PBMCs, or DNA extracted from either of those sample types. The data belong to a study of blood T cell repertoires in COVID-19 (dated by TCRdb to 2020 to 2021). At the level of the whole study: The collaborator samples originated in the United States, Italy and Spain and spanned the acute and convalescent phases of COVID-19. The material from the prospective study consisted of cDNA or gDNA derived from T cells, B-cell-depleted T cells, or PBMCs. Subjects who had been exposed to COVID-19, were actively infected with it, or had recovered from it provided the deeply sampled blood TCRbeta repertoires that made up the dataset. The repertoires were released in a freely available public database meant as a resource for research on the immune response to SARS-CoV-2. Samples were obtained from the ongoing ImmuneRACE study (first 160 participants) and from 1,254 subjects provided by 6 global collaborators. Nearly every sample came with metadata listing a de-identified subject ID, COVID-19 status, age in years and sex. Where available, HLA class I and class II types were taken from metadata supplied by the sample provider and were not determined by assay-based typing.

General study outcomes and caveats: Clinical and demographic metadata were provided uncurated, with the amount varying by source and participant.

The CDR3 covers 15 residues, taking in both the cysteine and the phenylalanine. Only the CDR3 part of the read is kept: 45 bases, read in frame from the first base. Trimming accounts for 4 bases at V and 6 bases at J, while the number of junction bases matched to no gene is 8. CDR1 and CDR2 were assigned from the germline V gene as SGDLS and YYNGEE. TCRbeta CDR3 regions were amplified from genomic DNA by means of the immunoSEQ Assay, a bias-controlled multiplex PCR. From the authors' description of their analysis: Nucleated cell counts per sample were estimated from amplification of reference gene primers within the assay. To quantify the absolute abundance of each unique TCRbeta CDR3 rearrangement, sequence reads were collapsed and filtered. For each sample, productive Simpson clonality was calculated as the square root of Simpson's diversity index across productive rearrangements. The clones in this table, taken by TCRdb from immuneACCESS, are in-frame only. Not every clone is retained; where verified, under half of the shortfall comes from an unresolved V gene, and the cause of the rest is unknown. That table furnishes V, J and clone size, whereas the DNA furnished D and trimming. The sample table lists roughly 410,000 clones, 75% to 90% of them with a count of one. The leading ten clones occupy around 1.5% of the sample.

The sequence came from a woman aged 40 to 50 with COVID-19, enrolled during active disease. The V and J genes are TRBV9 and TRBJ2-1, with 9 bases matching TRBD1. The material sequenced was peripheral blood. The CDR3 reads as follows: CASSKGTGPLNEQFF. The nucleotide sequence is given as TGTGCCAGCAGCAAAGGGACAGGGCCCCTCAATGAGCAGTTCTTC.